These 22 T cell receptor beta chains share one sample of origin, sequenced in a study of blood T cell repertoires in COVID-19. Repertoires were generated with immunoSEQ multiplex PCR, while TCRdb's copy carries only in-frame clones and drops some. Among roughly 340,000 clones listed, about nine tenths were seen once. Material: peripheral blood. The receptors were sampled from a woman in her 70s with COVID-19, enrolled during active disease.

V gene TRBV18 combines with J gene TRBJ2-7; 9 bases line up with TRBD1. J was trimmed by 7 bases and V by 3 bases; bases with no gene match: 4. The CDR3 is 13 amino acids. Germline CDR1 is KGHSH and CDR2 is LQKENI. DNA for the CDR3: TGTGCCAGCTCACCCGTGACAGGGGGTGAGCAGTACTTC. It codes for CASSPVTGGEQYF.

The chain uses TRBV5-1 and TRBJ2-2, with 11 bases identical to TRBD2. The CDR3 extends over 17 amino acids. Per the germline V gene, CDR1 is SGHRS and CDR2 is YFSETQ. The V gene end was trimmed by 4 bases and the J gene end by 6 bases; junction bases not matched to a gene: 11. The DNA of the CDR3 is TGCGCCAGCAGCAGGATTGCCGGACTAGCGGGCCCCGGGGAGCTGTTTTTT. The encoded protein is CASSRIAGLAGPGELFF.

V gene TRBV10-1 combines with J gene TRBJ1-2; the D gene is possibly TRBD1 (5 bases). The CDR3 extends over 13 amino acids. Germline loops: CDR1 WNHNN, CDR2 SYGVQD (reference sequence). The ends were cut back, 9 bases at V and 3 bases at J, with 14 bases in the middle. The CDR3 loop reads CARPFQGHYGYTF. CDR3 DNA: TGCGCCAGGCCCTTTCAGGGCCACTATGGCTACACCTTC.

The CDR3, as DNA: TGCGCCAGCAGCCAAGATTGGGCGGGGTTTAACTATGGCTACACCTTC. Translation gives CASSQDWAGFNYGYTF. This chain connects TRBV4-3 to TRBJ1-2; D is unresolved. The germline V gene encodes CDR1 LGHNA and CDR2 YSLEER. The CDR3 contains 16 residues. Between the trimmed V and J ends, which lost 0 bases and 1 base, there was a span of 12 bases.

This clone was seen only once. The chain employs TRBV7-9 and TRBJ1-1; D possibly corresponds to TRBD1 (5 bases). This CDR3 spans 14 amino acids. Germline loops: CDR1 SEHNR, CDR2 FQNEAQ (reference sequence). Trimming removed 3 bases from V and 3 bases from J, with 11 bases in between. CDR3 amino acids: CASSFSQGHTEAFF. The CDR3 nucleotides read TGTGCCAGCAGCTTTAGTCAGGGTCACACTGAAGCTTTCTTT.

Written as DNA, the CDR3 is TGTGCCAGCAGGGGGGGACAGGGCTTAGCTAACTATGGCTACACCTTC. Its protein is CASRGGQGLANYGYTF. V gene TRBV2 combines with J gene TRBJ1-2; 9 nucleotides align to TRBD1. CDR3 length: 16 residues. Germline loops: CDR1 SNHLY, CDR2 FYNNEI. V lost 6 bases to trimming and J lost 0 bases; unmatched junction nucleotides: 8.

This chain joins TRBV6-1 and TRBJ1-1; TRBD1 matches at 11 bases. The CDR3 covers 15 residues. Germline assignment: CDR1 MNHNS and CDR2 SASEGT. The junction had 8 bases not matched to a gene; V was cut back by 6 bases and J by 5 bases. In DNA form, the CDR3 reads TGTGCCAGCAGCCGCGGACAGGGGGCTCGTACTGAAGCTTTCTTT. Translation: CASSRGQGARTEAFF.

The chain joins TRBV19 to TRBJ1-1; 8 nucleotides align to TRBD1. The V and J ends lost 4 bases and 11 bases, in that order; junction bases with no gene match: 6. Looked up from germline, CDR1 is LNHDA and CDR2 is SQIVND (reference sequence). CDR3 length equals 12 residues. This CDR3 reads CASSRDRGIAFF. For the CDR3, the DNA is TGTGCCAGTAGTAGAGACAGGGGTATCGCTTTCTTT. Full variable domain (missing parts from reference TRBV19 and TRBJ1-1): DGGITQSPKYLFRKEGQNVTLSCEQNLNHDAMYWYRQDPGQGLRLIYYSQIVNDFQKGDIAEGYSVSREKKESFPLTVTSAQKNPTAFYLCASSRDRGIAFFGQGTRLTVV.

Only a few counts were recorded for this clone. This chain links TRBV19 with TRBJ2-7; TRBD2 might be the D (5 bases). Deletions cut 4 bases from V and 1 base from J, with 8 bases between. Germline CDR1 is LNHDA and CDR2 is SQIVND (reference sequence). This CDR3 contains 13 residues. The CDR3 protein is CASSRGLSYEQYF. DNA for the CDR3: TGTGCCAGTAGTAGAGGGCTATCCTACGAGCAGTACTTC.

The count of this clone is one. The chain is built from TRBV19 and TRBJ2-7, with TRBD1 matching 9 bases. This CDR3 region has 15 residues. The J segment lost 3 bases and the V segment lost 2 bases, leaving 5 bases of the junction unmatched. Germline lookup yields CDR1 LNHDA and CDR2 SQIVND (reference sequence). The CDR3 is CASSIPGTGIYEQYF. The CDR3 bases are TGTGCCAGTAGTATACCCGGGACAGGGATCTACGAGCAGTACTTC.

The V and J genes are TRBV19 and TRBJ1-5; 11 nucleotides align to TRBD1. CDR1 and CDR2 from the germline V gene are LNHDA and SQIVND (reference sequence). The CDR3 spans 18 residues. V lost 4 bases, J lost 4 bases, and 12 bases stayed unmatched. CDR3: CASSTNVYGTGGNQPQHF. CDR3 DNA sequence: TGTGCCAGTAGTACAAACGTTTATGGGACAGGGGGAAATCAGCCCCAGCATTTT.

In regard to this clone: The sample has other DNA sequences that encode this CDR3 too. The chain is built from TRBV18 and TRBJ2-7; D is undetermined. Looked up from germline, CDR1 is KGHSH and CDR2 is LQKENI. V was pared by 3 bases and J by 4 bases, with 7 bases between. The CDR3 is made up of 12 amino acids. CDR3 sequence (DNA): TGTGCCAGCTCACCGGGCCTTTACGAGCAGTACTTC. Translated: CASSPGLYEQYF.

The V gene is TRBV29-1, the J gene TRBJ2-3, with TRBD2 matching 14 bases. The V gene end was trimmed by 6 bases and the J gene end by 1 base; junction bases not matched to a gene: 9. This CDR3 is built from 17 residues. CDR1 is SQVTM and CDR2 is ANQGSEA in the germline V gene. This CDR3 reads CSVHWTSGGRCTDTQYF. The DNA of the CDR3 is TGCAGCGTGCACTGGACTAGCGGGGGGAGATGCACAGATACGCAGTATTTT.

CDR3 in DNA: TGTGCCAGCAGCAAGCGGACAGTTGGGTGGGTTGAGCAGTTCTTC. Amino acid sequence: CASSKRTVGWVEQFF. V and J are TRBV7-9 and TRBJ2-1; the D gene is possibly TRBD1 (6 bases). Germline V lookup: CDR1 SEHNR, CDR2 FQNEAQ (reference sequence). This CDR3 has 15 residues. V lost 5 bases and J 9 bases, leaving 20 bases between the germline ends.

This clone was detected a few times. This chain links TRBV7-6 with TRBJ1-2; 8 bases agree with TRBD1. V lost 5 bases and J lost 7; bases outside the gene matches: 6. Germline loops: CDR1 SGHVS, CDR2 FNYEAQ. This CDR3 comprises 13 residues. The DNA for the CDR3 is TGTGCCAGCAGCCCTGGACAGGGTGGTGGCTACACCTTC. Amino acids: CASSPGQGGGYTF.

The chain links TRBV10-3 to TRBJ2-1, with 13 bases fitting TRBD2. V shed 0 bases and J 9 bases; nucleotides not matched to a gene: 8. Germline V lookup: CDR1 ENHRY, CDR2 SYGVKD. The CDR3 is made up of 17 amino acids. The CDR3 sequence: CAISESTSGGAPGEQFF. The DNA for the CDR3 is TGTGCCATCAGTGAGTCAACTAGCGGGGGGGCCCCTGGTGAGCAGTTCTTC.

V gene TRBV20-1 combines with J gene TRBJ2-7, with 7 bases matching TRBD2. The CDR3 covers 13 residues. The germline CDR1 and CDR2 sequences are DFQATT and SNEGSKA (reference sequence). Unmatched junction bases numbered 6, after V lost 3 bases and J lost 4 bases. In DNA, the CDR3 is TGCAGTGCTAGTTTACCGGGAGGATACGAGCAGTACTTC. This sequence encodes CSASLPGGYEQYF.

The V and J genes are TRBV18 and TRBJ1-2; D perhaps matches TRBD1 (5 bases). Germline assignment: CDR1 KGHSH and CDR2 LQKENI. CDR3 length equals 13 residues. V was pared by 3 bases and J by 1 base, with 6 bases between. CDR3 coding DNA: TGTGCCAGCTCACCCGACAGTAACTATGGCTACACCTTC. This sequence encodes CASSPDSNYGYTF. The full variable domain, with the rest looked up from reference TRBV18 and TRBJ1-2, is NAGVMQNPRHLVRRRGQEARLRCSPMKGHSHVYWYRQLPEEGLKFMVYLQKENIIDESGMPKERFSAEFPKEGPSILRIQQVVRGDSAAYFCASSPDSNYGYTFGSGTRLTVV.

With respect to this clone: The germline gene is not matched at one end of the junction; a read error may be the cause. The chain is built from TRBV7-2 and TRBJ1-6; 9 bases are shared with TRBD1. Per the germline V gene, CDR1 is SGHTA and CDR2 is FQGNSA. The CDR3 runs to 16 residues. CDR3 region: CASSLAQGAWNSPLHF. CDR3 in DNA: TGTGCCAGCAGTTTAGCACAGGGGGCATGGAATTCACCCCTCCACTTT.

A word on this clone: The identical CDR3 is also encoded by other nucleotide sequences in the sample. The DNA of the CDR3 is TGTGCCAGCAGTTTCTCCAATCAGCCCCAGCATTTT. The encoded protein is CASSFSNQPQHF. This chain uses TRBV27 with TRBJ1-5; D is uncertain. V lost 3 bases to trimming and J lost 3 bases, with 3 bases between them. The CDR3 has 12 residues. The germline CDR1 and CDR2 sequences are MNHEY and SMNVEV (reference sequence).

The CDR3 DNA follows: TGTGCCATCAGTGAGTCGCAGACAGTGGCAACGGAGCAGTACTTC. It is translated as CAISESQTVATEQYF. J is TRBJ2-7 and V is TRBV10-3, with D possibly being TRBD1 (5 bases). Germline lookup yields CDR1 ENHRY and CDR2 SYGVKD. V was clipped by 0 bases and J by 7 bases, with 16 bases between them. The CDR3 is 15 amino acids.

The rearrangement uses TRBV30 and TRBJ2-1; 11 nucleotides line up with TRBD2. Germline values: CDR1 GTSNPN, CDR2 SVGIG (reference sequence). Trimming cost V 2 bases and J 4 bases; bases outside gene matches: 7. There are 16 residues in the CDR3. In DNA, the CDR3 is TGTGCCTGGAGTTTTACCGGGACTAGCGGTTACAATGAGCAGTTCTTC. The encoded protein is CAWSFTGTSGYNEQFF.